This T cell receptor beta chain was retrieved from a study of CD8 T cells in Susac syndrome. TCR beta sequencing was performed on blood CD8+ and CD4+ T cells. Patients with stable or active relapsing-remitting disease, all of them treatment-naive, made up the multiple sclerosis controls. Study-wide points: The study conceded that its TCR sequencing and HLA analysis involved relatively few individuals.

Germline V gene sequence: CDR1 MNHEY, CDR2 SMNVEV (reference sequence). Germline trimming cut 3 bases from V and 4 bases from J; bases unmatched to any gene: 7. This CDR3 spans 16 amino acids. Worth noting for this clonotype: The target antigen is unknown.

A quantity of about 0.45 to 1 ug RNA underwent reverse transcription using random hexamers. Coverage of TCR beta CDR3 amplification by immunoSEQ multiplex PCR extended to 54 Vbeta and 13 Jbeta. TCRdb re-analysed the immunoSEQ multiplex PCR reads in MiXCR, keeping a single row per CDR3 protein. The sample includes some 300,000 distinct CDR3 sequences, 89% of them seen just once. The J gene is TRBJ2-1, the V gene TRBV27; 9 positions match TRBD1. This TCR was recovered from a human donor with multiple sclerosis. The material sequenced was CD8+ T cells from PBMCs. The CDR3 loop reads CASSFLGQGLYNEQFF. DNA for the CDR3: TGTGCCAGCAGTTTCCTCGGACAGGGGCTATACAATGAGCAGTTCTTC.